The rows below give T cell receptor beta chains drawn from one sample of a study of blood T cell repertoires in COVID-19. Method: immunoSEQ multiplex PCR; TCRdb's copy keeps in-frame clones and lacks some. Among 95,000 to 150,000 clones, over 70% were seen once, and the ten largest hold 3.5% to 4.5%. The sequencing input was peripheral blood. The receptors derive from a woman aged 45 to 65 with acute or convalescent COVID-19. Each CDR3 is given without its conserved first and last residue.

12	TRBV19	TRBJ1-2	ATSIKEGTYGYT
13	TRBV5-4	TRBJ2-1	ASSSFSGSHNEQF
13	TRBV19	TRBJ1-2	ASSIGRGDRYGYT
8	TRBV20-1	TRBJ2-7	SAGPYEQY
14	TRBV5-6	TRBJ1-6	ASSFFGWGEDSPLH
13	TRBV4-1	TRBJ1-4	ASSSSPHGGEKLF
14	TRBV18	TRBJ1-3	ASSPPGDSSGNTIY
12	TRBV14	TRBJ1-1	ASSRGQGNTEAF
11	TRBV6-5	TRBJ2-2	ASSYQVIGELF
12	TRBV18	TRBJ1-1	ASSPSTGDTEAF
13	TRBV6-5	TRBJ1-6	ASSYSNSRRSPLH
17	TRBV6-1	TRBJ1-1	ASSAPTGGPHQMNTEAF
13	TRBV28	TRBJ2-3	ASSLKRGGSNTQY
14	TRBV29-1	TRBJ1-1	SVEPLFGQGGTEAF
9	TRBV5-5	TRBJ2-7	ASSLSHEQY
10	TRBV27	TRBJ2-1	ASSRRGDEQF
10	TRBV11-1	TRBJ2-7	ASETGDDEQY
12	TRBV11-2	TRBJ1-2	ASSFDRVSYGYT
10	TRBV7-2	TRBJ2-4	ASSRLRGVQY
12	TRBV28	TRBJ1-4	ASTDSATNEKLF
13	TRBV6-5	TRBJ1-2	ASSYPGQGGYGYT
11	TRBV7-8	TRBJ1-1	ASSFQADSEAF
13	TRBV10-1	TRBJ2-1	ASSESASGVNEQF
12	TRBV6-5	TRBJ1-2	ASTGTGGSGGYT
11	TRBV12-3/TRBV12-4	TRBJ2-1	ASSLQAYNEQF
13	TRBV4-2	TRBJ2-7	ASSQAEGQGIEQY
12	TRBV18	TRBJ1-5	ASSPDRGGQPQH
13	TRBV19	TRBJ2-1	ASSRTSGRDPEQF
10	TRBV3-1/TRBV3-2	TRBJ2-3	ASSQLTDTQY
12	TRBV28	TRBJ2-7	ASSLSGGEKVQY
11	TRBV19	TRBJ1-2	ASSVDRKYGYT
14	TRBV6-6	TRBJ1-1	ASTHPPVGTGSEAF
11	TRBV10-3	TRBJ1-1	ATNDREYTEAF
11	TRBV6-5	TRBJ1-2	ASGWVSGYGYT
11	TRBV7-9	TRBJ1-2	ASSLSANYGYT
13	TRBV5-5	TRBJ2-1	ASSLEAGVTNEQF
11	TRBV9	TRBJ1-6	ASSDRQGSPLH
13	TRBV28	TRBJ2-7	ASSSHGSGTREQY
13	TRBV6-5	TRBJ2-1	ASSQPGQRNNEQF
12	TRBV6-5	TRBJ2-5	ASRERASGGTQY
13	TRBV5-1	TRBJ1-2	ASSLGHDVRSGYT
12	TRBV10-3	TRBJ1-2	AIRRGGTEDGYT
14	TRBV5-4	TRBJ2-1	ASSLSTSGRGNEQF
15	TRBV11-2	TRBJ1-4	ASSPYRSGGQNEKLF
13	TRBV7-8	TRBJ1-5	ASSLALRGDQPQH
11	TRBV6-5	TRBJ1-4	ASEQGAHEKLF
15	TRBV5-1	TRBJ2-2	ASSLKSGQANTGELF
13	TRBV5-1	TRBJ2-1	ASSSEGQTGNEQF
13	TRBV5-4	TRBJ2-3	ASSLGDRSTDTQY
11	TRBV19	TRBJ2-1	ASSMYSNNEQF
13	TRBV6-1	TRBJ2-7	ASSELIPSFDEQY
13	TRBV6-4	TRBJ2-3	ASSEKGAGADTQY
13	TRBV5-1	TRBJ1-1	ASSPQGAGGSEAF
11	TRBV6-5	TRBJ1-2	ASSLSVGYGYT
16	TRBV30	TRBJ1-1	AWSAPPRDRGLNTEAF